The 13 T cell receptor beta chains presented below share a single source sample, sequenced in a study of blood T cell repertoires in COVID-19. Assay: immunoSEQ multiplex PCR; the TCRdb copy retains only in-frame clones and omits some. The data show 150,000 to 200,000 clones, 82% seen once. Sequenced: PBMCs or T cells enriched from blood (not recorded which). Receptors originate from a woman aged 60-75 years with acute COVID-19.

This clone was observed a single time. CDR3 sequence: CAIRTVGNTIYF. The CDR3 DNA follows: TGTGCCATCCGGACAGTTGGAAACACCATATATTTT. The rearrangement uses TRBV28 and TRBJ1-3; D is possibly TRBD1 (6 bases). Trimming stripped 10 bases from V and 3 bases from J, with 10 bases between. Germline V CDR1 and CDR2: MDHEN, SYDVKM. The CDR3 length is 12 residues.

The V call is TRBV29-1, the J call TRBJ1-2; 7 bases align to TRBD1. V lost 6 bases, J lost 6 bases, and 7 bases stayed unmatched. The CDR3 is made up of 12 amino acids. Germline lookup yields CDR1 SQVTM and CDR2 ANQGSEA. CDR3 in DNA: TGCAGCGTCGTGAGAGACAGGGATGGCTACACCTTC. Protein product: CSVVRDRDGYTF.

The chain is built from TRBV5-4 and TRBJ2-2, with 14 bases fitting TRBD2. Germline V gene sequence: CDR1 SGHNT, CDR2 YYREEE (reference sequence). The CDR3 sequence is 16 residues long. Trimming at V came to 3 bases and at J to 7 bases, leaving 5 bases not matched to a gene. The CDR3 coding sequence is TGTGCCAGCAGCTGGGGGACTAGCGGGGGAGGCGGGGAGCTGTTTTTT. Residues: CASSWGTSGGGGELFF.

The chain recombines TRBV5-4 with TRBJ1-1, with D possibly TRBD1 on 6 matching bases. The ends were cut back, 0 bases at V and 1 base at J, with 7 bases in the middle. This CDR3 contains 14 residues. Germline loops: CDR1 SGHNT, CDR2 YYREEE (reference sequence). CDR3 coding DNA: TGTGCCAGCAGCTTGGGGGACACGAACACTGAAGCTTTCTTT. Amino acids: CASSLGDTNTEAFF.

The genes are TRBV20-1 and TRBJ1-2; D is uncertain. CDR1 is DFQATT, CDR2 SNEGSKA, per germline (reference sequence). The CDR3 runs 10 residues. V lost 6 bases, J lost 14 bases, and 16 bases lay in between. CDR3: CSAAPQAGTF. As DNA, the CDR3 is TGCAGTGCCGCCCCCCAAGCGGGGACCTTC.

The gene calls are TRBV11-2 and TRBJ1-3, with D perhaps matching TRBD1 (5 bases). Trimming took 5 bases from V and 1 from J, leaving 6 bases between them. The germline V gene has CDR1 SGHAT and CDR2 FQNNGV. This CDR3 comprises 13 residues. This chain's CDR3 is CASSGGSGNTIYF. The CDR3, as DNA: TGTGCCAGCAGCGGGGGGTCTGGAAACACCATATATTTT.

V gene TRBV7-8 combines with J gene TRBJ1-1; possible D gene TRBD1, 5 bases. Germline-derived CDR1 and CDR2 are SGHVS and FQNEAQ. CDR3 length: 14 amino acids. V gave up 7 bases and J gave up 1 base, with 13 bases separating them. In DNA form, the CDR3 reads TGTGCCAGCATCCAAGGTAGGGGGAACACTGAAGCTTTCTTT. It is translated as CASIQGRGNTEAFF.

The V and J genes are TRBV25-1 and TRBJ2-7; D ambiguous. Germline V gene sequence: CDR1 MGHDK, CDR2 SYGVNS. The CDR3 has 14 residues. The ends were cut back, 5 bases at V and 0 bases at J, with 11 bases in the middle. The CDR3 DNA reads as TGTGCCAGCAGTCGAGCGAGGAGCTCCTACGAGCAGTACTTC. It codes for CASSRARSSYEQYF.

A few counts support this clone. V gene TRBV5-4 combines with J gene TRBJ1-2, with D possibly matching TRBD1 (5 bases). Trimming pared 4 bases from V and 4 bases from J, leaving 14 bases between. Per germline, CDR1 SGHNT and CDR2 YYREEE (reference sequence). The CDR3 is made up of 14 amino acids. Here the CDR3 reads CASSDSWGTYGYTF. The CDR3 nucleotides are TGTGCCAGCAGCGACAGTTGGGGCACCTATGGCTACACCTTC.

This clone was detected once. The DNA of the CDR3 is TGTGCCAGCAGCTTAGAATCGAGAGGGAATTCACCCCTCCACTTT. Translated, it gives CASSLESRGNSPLHF. The V and J genes are TRBV7-2 and TRBJ1-6; D unresolved. Germline V gene lookup returns CDR1 SGHTA and CDR2 FQGNSA. V lost 1 base and J lost 7, with 11 bases in between. This CDR3 region has 15 residues.

The CDR3 DNA sequence: TGCGCCAGCAGGATCGGACAGGGCGAGGGCTATGGCTACACCTTC. Protein product: CASRIGQGEGYGYTF. This chain connects TRBV10-2 to TRBJ1-2, with TRBD1 matching over 8 bases. V gave up 6 bases and J gave up 4 bases; unmatched junction bases: 10. Per the germline V gene, CDR1 is WSHSY and CDR2 is SAAADI. The CDR3 runs to 15 residues.

V usage is TRBV4-2 and J usage is TRBJ1-2; D may be TRBD1 (6 bases). Trimming removed 2 bases at V and 0 bases at J, with 10 bases between. CDR3 length: 15 residues. CDR1 is LGHNA, CDR2 YNFKEQ, per germline. CDR3 in amino acids: CASSQTGPTNYGYTF. DNA for the CDR3: TGTGCCAGCAGCCAAACAGGGCCCACTAACTATGGCTACACCTTC.

This clone was picked up a small number of times. This chain links TRBV30 with TRBJ1-1; TRBD1 matches 9 bases. Germline V gives CDR1 GTSNPN, CDR2 SVGIG (reference sequence). This CDR3 region has 15 residues. V dropped 4 bases and J dropped 3; count of bases not matched to a gene: 9. The CDR3 DNA reads as TGTGCCTGGAATCCGCTACAGGGGGCCCACACTGAAGCTTTCTTT. Protein sequence: CAWNPLQGAHTEAFF.